This T cell receptor (beta chain) comes out of a study of vaccination effects on CD4 cells after COVID-19. The sample holds a few counts of this clone. What it binds is unknown. Only in-frame clones appear in the TCRdb table, and some are missing; sequencing was by immunoSEQ multiplex PCR. The sample includes about 47,000 clones, about three quarters of them seen just once. Study-level results: Both infection-induced and vaccine-induced clones contracted markedly at late post-vaccination timepoints.

Around day 10 of culture, CD4+ T cells were separated out. Everyone in the study got two shots of either the BNT162b2 or mRNA-1273 vaccine. Neither prior SARS-CoV-2 infection nor positive nucleocapsid antibodies were present in the vaccine recipients. Trimming removed 3 bases from V and 3 bases from J, with 15 bases in between. Germline V gene lookup returns CDR1 SGHRS and CDR2 YFSETQ. This CDR3 has 16 residues. V is TRBV5-1 and J is TRBJ1-4, with D unclear. This sequence was found in a human donor who received a COVID-19 vaccine. The material sequenced was CD4+ T cells from PBMCs cultured without peptide, taken after COVID-19 vaccination. The CDR3: CASSSSSISANEKLFF. CDR3 sequence (DNA): TGCGCCAGCAGCTCGTCTTCCATATCCGCTAATGAAAAACTGTTTTTT.